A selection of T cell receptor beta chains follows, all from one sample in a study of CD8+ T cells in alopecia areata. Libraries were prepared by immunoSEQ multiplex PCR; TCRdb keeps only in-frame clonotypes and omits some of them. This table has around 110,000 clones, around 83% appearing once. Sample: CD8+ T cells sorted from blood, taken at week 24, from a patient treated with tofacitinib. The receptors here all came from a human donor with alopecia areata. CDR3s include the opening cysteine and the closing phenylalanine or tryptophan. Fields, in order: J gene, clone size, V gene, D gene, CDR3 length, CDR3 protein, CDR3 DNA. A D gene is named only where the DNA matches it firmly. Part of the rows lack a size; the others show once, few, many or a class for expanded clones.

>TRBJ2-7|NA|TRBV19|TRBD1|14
CASSRGTGFDEQYF
TGTGCCAGTAGTAGGGGGACAGGGTTCGACGAGCAGTACTTC
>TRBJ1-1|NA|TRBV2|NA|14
CASGGPTMNTEAFF
TGTGCCAGCGGAGGGCCTACCATGAACACTGAAGCTTTCTTT
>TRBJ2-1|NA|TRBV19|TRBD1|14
CASSDSGQYNEQFF
TGTGCCAGTAGCGATTCGGGACAGTACAATGAGCAGTTCTTC
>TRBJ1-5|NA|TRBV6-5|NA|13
CATALGGGQPQHF
TGTGCCACGGCTCTGGGGGGAGGGCAGCCCCAGCATTTT
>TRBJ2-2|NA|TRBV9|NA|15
CASSVAGGYTGELFF
TGTGCCAGCAGCGTAGCTGGGGGCTACACCGGGGAGCTGTTTTTT
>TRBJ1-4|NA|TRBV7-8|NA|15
CASSLYRGANEKLFF
TGTGCCAGCAGCTTATACCGGGGTGCTAATGAAAAACTGTTTTTT
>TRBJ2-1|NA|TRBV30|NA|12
CAWGGFYNEQFF
TGTGCCTGGGGGGGATTCTACAATGAGCAGTTCTTC
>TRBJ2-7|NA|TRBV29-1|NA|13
CSVGDTLSYEQYF
TGCAGCGTGGGGGACACGCTCTCCTACGAGCAGTACTTC
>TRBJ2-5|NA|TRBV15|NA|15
CATSREGGGYETQYF
TGTGCCACCAGCAGAGAGGGAGGGGGTTACGAGACCCAGTACTTC
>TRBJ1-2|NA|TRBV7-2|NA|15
CASSLVNSPNYGYTF
TGTGCCAGCAGCTTAGTTAACAGCCCTAACTATGGCTACACCTTC
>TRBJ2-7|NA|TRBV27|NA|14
CASSPKQGSYEQYF
TGTGCCAGCAGTCCCAAACAGGGCTCCTACGAGCAGTACTTC
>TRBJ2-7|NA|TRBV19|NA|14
CASSLGTGTYEQYF
TGTGCCAGTAGTCTCGGGACGGGAACCTACGAGCAGTACTTC
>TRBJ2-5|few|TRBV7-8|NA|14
CASSPRGGRETQYF
TGTGCCAGCAGCCCCAGGGGAGGTCGAGAGACCCAGTACTTC
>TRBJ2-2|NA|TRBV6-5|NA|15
CASSYTVSNTGELFF
TGTGCCAGCAGTTACACAGTATCGAACACCGGGGAGCTGTTTTTT
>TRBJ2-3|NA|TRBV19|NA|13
CASSMGASDTQYF
TGTGCCAGTAGTATGGGCGCGTCAGATACGCAGTATTTT
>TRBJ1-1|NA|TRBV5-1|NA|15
CASSPPRVPNTEAFF
TGCGCCAGCAGCCCCCCTAGGGTGCCGAACACTGAAGCTTTCTTT
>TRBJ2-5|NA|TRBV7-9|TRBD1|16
CASSSRDRGPEETQYF
TGTGCCAGCAGCTCCAGGGACAGGGGGCCCGAAGAGACCCAGTACTTC
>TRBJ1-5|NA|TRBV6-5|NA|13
CASSTNSNQPQHF
TGTGCCAGCAGTACAAATAGCAATCAGCCCCAGCATTTT
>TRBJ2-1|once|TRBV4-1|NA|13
CASSQVGRYEQFF
TGCGCCAGCAGCCAAGTCGGAAGGTATGAGCAGTTCTTC
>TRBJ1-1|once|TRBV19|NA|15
CASSTAHRVIPEAFF
TGTGCCAGTAGTACCGCGCACAGGGTAATCCCTGAAGCTTTCTTT
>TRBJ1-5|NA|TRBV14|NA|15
CASSGGVQGHQPQHF
TGTGCCAGCAGCGGAGGGGTGCAGGGACATCAGCCCCAGCATTTT
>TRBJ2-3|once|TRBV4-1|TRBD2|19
CASSQATSGGAAATDTQYF
TGCGCCAGCAGCCAAGCGACTAGCGGGGGGGCCGCGGCCACAGATACGCAGTATTTT
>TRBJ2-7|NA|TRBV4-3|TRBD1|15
CASSQEVTGTYGQYF
TGCGCCAGCAGCCAAGAGGTGACAGGGACCTACGGGCAGTACTTC
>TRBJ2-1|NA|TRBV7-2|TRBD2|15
CASSFHSGPPNEQFF
TGTGCCAGCAGCTTTCATAGCGGGCCCCCCAATGAGCAGTTCTTC
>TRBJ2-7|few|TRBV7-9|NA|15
CASSLVDRLSYEQYF
TGTGCCAGCAGCTTAGTTGACAGGCTCTCCTACGAGCAGTACTTC
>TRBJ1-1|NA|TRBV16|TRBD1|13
CASSPGTGVQAFF
TGTGCCAGCAGCCCGGGGACAGGGGTGCAAGCTTTCTTT
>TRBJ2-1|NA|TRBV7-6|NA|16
CASSLGLAGSYNEQFF
TGTGCCAGCAGCTTAGGTTTGGCGGGGTCTTACAATGAGCAGTTCTTC
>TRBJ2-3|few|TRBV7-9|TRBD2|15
CASSLVLAATDTQYF
TGTGCCAGCAGCTTAGTCCTAGCGGCTACAGATACGCAGTATTTT
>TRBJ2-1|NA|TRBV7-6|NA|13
CASSLGRGPEQFF
TGTGCCAGCAGCTTAGGGCGCGGGCCTGAGCAGTTCTTC
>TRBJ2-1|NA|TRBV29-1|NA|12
CSVVDTTAEQFF
TGCAGCGTTGTAGACACCACGGCTGAGCAGTTCTTC
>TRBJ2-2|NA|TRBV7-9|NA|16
CASSPEDRGNTGELFF
TGTGCCAGCAGCCCCGAGGACAGAGGGAACACCGGGGAGCTGTTTTTT
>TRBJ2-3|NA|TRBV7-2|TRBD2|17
CASSPGLAGGQVDTQYF
TGTGCCAGCAGCCCTGGACTAGCGGGGGGGCAAGTAGATACGCAGTATTTT
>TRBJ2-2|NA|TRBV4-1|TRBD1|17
CASSQDGTAPNTGELFF
TGCGCCAGCAGCCAAGATGGGACAGCGCCGAACACCGGGGAGCTGTTTTTT
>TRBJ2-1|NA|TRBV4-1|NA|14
CASSHTGPYNEQFF
TGCGCCAGCAGCCACACGGGGCCCTACAATGAGCAGTTCTTC
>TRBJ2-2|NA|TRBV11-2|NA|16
CASSRWGGSTTGELFF
TGTGCCAGCAGCCGATGGGGGGGCTCGACCACCGGGGAGCTGTTTTTT
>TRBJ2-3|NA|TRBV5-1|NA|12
CASSYNTDTQYF
TGCGCCAGCAGCTACAACACAGATACGCAGTATTTT
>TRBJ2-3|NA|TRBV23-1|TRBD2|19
CASSVGERGSEMSTDTQYF
TGCGCCAGCTCCGTTGGGGAGCGGGGGTCGGAAATGAGCACAGATACGCAGTATTTT
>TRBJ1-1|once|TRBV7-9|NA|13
CASSPAGGPEAFF
TGTGCCAGCAGCCCAGCTGGGGGACCTGAAGCTTTCTTT